This T cell receptor beta chain was sequenced during a study of STAT3 mutations in large granular lymphocyte leukemia. Study summary: Roughly 40% of treated T-LGLL patients showed hematologic response to immunosuppression.

In the case of this clone: What it recognizes is unknown.

Findings of the study overall: Every T-LGLL patient had at least one immunodominant TCRbeta clonotype. A small but highly pathogenic clone may have been missed. TCR clonotype switching after therapy occurred in about 35% of the 18 patients.

Between the trimmed V and J ends, which lost 5 bases and 7 bases, there was a span of 21 bases. Germline loops: CDR1 LNHDA, CDR2 SQIVND (reference sequence). The CDR3 covers 16 residues. Method: immunoSEQ multiplex PCR; TCRdb's copy keeps in-frame clones and lacks some. The sample holds 17,000 or so clones; roughly 81% are singletons and the top ten take roughly 8.1%. The J gene is TRBJ2-4, the V gene TRBV19; either TRBD1 or TRBD2 may fit D (5 bases each). The sequenced material came from peripheral blood mononuclear cells. This TCR derives from a man aged 45-60 years with T-cell large granular lymphocyte leukemia. Some clones in this sample may be carry-over from other donors' samples. CDR3 sequence: CASSYYLEIEGNIQYF. In DNA form, the CDR3 reads TGTGCCAGTAGTTACTACTTGGAAATTGAGGGGAACATTCAGTACTTC.